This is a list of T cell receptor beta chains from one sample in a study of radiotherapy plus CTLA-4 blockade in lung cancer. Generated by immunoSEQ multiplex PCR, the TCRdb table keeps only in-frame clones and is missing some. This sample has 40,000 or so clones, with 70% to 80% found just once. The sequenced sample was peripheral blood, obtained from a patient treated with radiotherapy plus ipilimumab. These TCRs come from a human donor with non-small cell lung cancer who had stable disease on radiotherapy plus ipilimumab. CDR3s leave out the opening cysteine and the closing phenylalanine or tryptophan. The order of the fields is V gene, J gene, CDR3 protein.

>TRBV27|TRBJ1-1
ASSRGPGTEAF
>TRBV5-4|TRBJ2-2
ASSSSGDANTGELF
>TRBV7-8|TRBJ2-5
ASSLRGGETQY
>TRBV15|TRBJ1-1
ATSGQNTEAF
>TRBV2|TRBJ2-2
ASSGRLAVNTGELF
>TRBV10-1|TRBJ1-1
ASRGQGTAEAF
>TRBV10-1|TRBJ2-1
ASSPGQAYSYNEQF
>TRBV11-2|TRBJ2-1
ASSFRGQPYDEQF
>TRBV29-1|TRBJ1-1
SAAQGRAEAF
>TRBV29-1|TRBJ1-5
SVVEAGDQPQH
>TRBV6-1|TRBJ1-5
ASSLFNSNQPQH
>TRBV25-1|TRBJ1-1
ASSGYTEAF
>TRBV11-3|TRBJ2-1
ASSSQGSLDNEQF
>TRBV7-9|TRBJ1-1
ASSLGTGGDDTEAF
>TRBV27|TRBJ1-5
ASSFLPLQVSNQPQH
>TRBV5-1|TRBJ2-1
ASTSGTSGVDEQF
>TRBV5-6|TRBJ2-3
ASSGTGRTDTQY
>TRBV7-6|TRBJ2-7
ASSLGSDLTYEQY
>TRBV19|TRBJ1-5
ASSIGQFNQPQH
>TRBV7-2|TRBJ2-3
ASSLNMEDTQY
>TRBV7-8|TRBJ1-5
ASSLAGGTGDQPQH
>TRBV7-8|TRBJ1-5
ASSLARLWGNQPQH
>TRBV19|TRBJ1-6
ASHGDRGRISYNSPLH
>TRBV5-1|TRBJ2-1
ASSSGQVGNEQF
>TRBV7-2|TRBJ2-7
ASSLGGLIYEQY
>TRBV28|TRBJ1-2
ASSTTGART